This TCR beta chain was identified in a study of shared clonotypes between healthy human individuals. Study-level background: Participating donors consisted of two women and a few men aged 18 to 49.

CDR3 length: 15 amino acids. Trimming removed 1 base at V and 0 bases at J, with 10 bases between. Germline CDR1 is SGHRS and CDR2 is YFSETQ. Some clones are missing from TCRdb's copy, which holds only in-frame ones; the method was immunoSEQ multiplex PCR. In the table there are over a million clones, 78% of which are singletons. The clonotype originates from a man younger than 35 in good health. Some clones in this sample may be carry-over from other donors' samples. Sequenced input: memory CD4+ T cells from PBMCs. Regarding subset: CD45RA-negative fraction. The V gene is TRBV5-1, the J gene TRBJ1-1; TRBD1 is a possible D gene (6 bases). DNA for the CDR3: TGCGCCAGCAGCTTGCTACAGGGCATGAACACTGAAGCTTTCTTT. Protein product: CASSLLQGMNTEAFF.